There are many counts of the clone carrying this TCR beta chain. Its antigen is unidentified. V was clipped by 1 base and J by 6 bases, with 6 bases between them. CDR1 is SGHAT, CDR2 FQNNGV, per germline. This CDR3 has 12 residues. This specimen belongs to a study of Graves' ophthalmopathy and Graves' hyperthyroidism. Across the whole study: Investigators collected peripheral blood at initial diagnosis, before any treatment was given.

Exclusion covered patients with other autoimmune diseases or uncontrolled infections (as well as pregnancy or lactation). Fresh peripheral blood, roughly 10 ml, was the PBMC source. RNA transcripts served as template for amplifying TCR beta CDR3 sequences. After a first-round RT-PCR with HTBI primers, a second-round multiplex PCR was run. TCRdb reprocessed the multiplex PCR reads with MiXCR, giving one entry per CDR3 protein. The sample has approximately 330,000 distinct CDR3 sequences; 15% to 20% are singletons. Study-wide points: Among expanded thyroid clonotypes above 0.001 frequency, most also occurred in blood.

V is TRBV11-2 and J is TRBJ2-5; D unclear. The TCR sequence derives from an adult man with Graves' ophthalmopathy. The sequenced sample was peripheral blood. The CDR3 DNA sequence: TGTGCCAGCAGCTTAGCCGTGCAGACCCAGTACTTC. Residues: CASSLAVQTQYF. The whole variable domain, filled in from reference TRBV11-2 and TRBJ2-5, reads EAGVAQSPRYKIIEKRQSVAFWCNPISGHATLYWYQQILGQGPKLLIQFQNNGVVDDSQLPKDRFSAERLKGVDSTLKIQPAKLEDSAVYLCASSLAVQTQYFGPGTRLLVL.